This T cell receptor (beta chain) was captured in a study of shared clonotypes between healthy human individuals. The CDR3 totals 14 residues. V was pared by 6 bases and J by 5 bases, with 16 bases between. CDR1 LGHNA and CDR2 YSLEER come from the germline V gene. The protocol was immunoSEQ multiplex PCR, while the TCRdb copy is restricted to in-frame clones and leaves out a portion. The sample holds over a million clones; 65% to 75% are singletons and the top ten take approximately 1.5%. The receptor's source is a man aged 18 to 30 in good health. This chain links TRBV4-3 with TRBJ1-1; D possibly corresponds to TRBD1 (5 bases). Sequencing was carried out using memory CD4+ T cells sorted from blood. Subset: CD45RA-negative fraction. CDR3: CASRSYGGGTEAFF. The DNA of the CDR3 is TGCGCCAGCAGGTCGTATGGGGGTGGAACTGAAGCTTTCTTT.